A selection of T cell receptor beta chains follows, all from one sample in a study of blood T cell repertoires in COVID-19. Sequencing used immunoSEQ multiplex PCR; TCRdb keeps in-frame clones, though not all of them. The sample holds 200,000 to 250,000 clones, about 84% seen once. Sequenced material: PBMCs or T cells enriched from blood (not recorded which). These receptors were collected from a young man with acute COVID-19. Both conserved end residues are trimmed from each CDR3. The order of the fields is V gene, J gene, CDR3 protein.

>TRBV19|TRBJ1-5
ASKGHRNQPQH
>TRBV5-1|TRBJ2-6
ASSLDGTGSGANVLT
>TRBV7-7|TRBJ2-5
ASSPHGKVQETQY
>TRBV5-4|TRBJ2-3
ASSLVGRGRADTQY
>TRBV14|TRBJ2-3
ASSQDVRRGPTDTQY
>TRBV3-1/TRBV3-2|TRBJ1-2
ASSRGQGADGYT
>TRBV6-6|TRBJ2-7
ASSYSRQGYEQY
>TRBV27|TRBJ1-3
ASSPGQGASGNTIY
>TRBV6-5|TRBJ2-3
ASSFGRRKGLDTQY
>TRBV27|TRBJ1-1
ASSLGQVNTEAF
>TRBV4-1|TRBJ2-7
ASSQRVYYEQY
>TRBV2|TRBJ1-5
ASRGQGVSNQPQH
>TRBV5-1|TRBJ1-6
ASSLEGTTPPPLH
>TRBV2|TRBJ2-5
ASTYLGGMEETQY
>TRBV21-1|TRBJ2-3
ASSKGLATDTQY
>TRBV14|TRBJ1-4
ASSHPGVGEKLF
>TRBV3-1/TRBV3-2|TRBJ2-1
ASSPSGGYYNEQF
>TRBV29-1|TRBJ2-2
SAQTSGLGGTGELF
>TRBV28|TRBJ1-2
ASSTFQGGYT
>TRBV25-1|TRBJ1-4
ASSDTRAGRDYEKLF
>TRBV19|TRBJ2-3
ASSSPGTSGGSDTQY
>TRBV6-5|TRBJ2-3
ASSYFGGARDTQY
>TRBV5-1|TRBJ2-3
ASSFGSGGTDTQY
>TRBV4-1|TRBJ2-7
ASSQAGTPLIEQY
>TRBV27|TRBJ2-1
ASSTMLSGDTYNEQF
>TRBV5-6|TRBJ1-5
ASSVFQGQPQH
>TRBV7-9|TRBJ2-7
ASSPGTSDTYEQY
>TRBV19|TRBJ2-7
ASRKAASYEQY
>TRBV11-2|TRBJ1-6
ASSPEAPSPLH
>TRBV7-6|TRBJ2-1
ASSLSSQFYNEQF
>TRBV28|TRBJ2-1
ASSRQGKTYNEQF
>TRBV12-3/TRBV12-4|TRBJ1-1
ASTKTIEAF
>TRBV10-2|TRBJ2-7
ASSESSLGLSSYEQY
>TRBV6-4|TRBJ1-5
ASSRDFNQPQH
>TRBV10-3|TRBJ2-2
AISESLRGDTGELF
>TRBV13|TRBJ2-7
ASSSGRINTYEQY
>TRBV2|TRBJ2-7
ASSEQGADYEQY
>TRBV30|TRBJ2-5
AWSVGPGGETQY
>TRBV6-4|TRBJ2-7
ASSKGQGNEQY
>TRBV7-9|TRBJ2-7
ASSITTGGIPYEQY
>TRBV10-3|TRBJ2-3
AISESKGFDSSTDTQY
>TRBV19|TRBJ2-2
ASTRTSGGTTGELF
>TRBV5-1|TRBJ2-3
ASSFRGQPDTQY
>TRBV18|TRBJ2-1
ASSPRGLANEQF